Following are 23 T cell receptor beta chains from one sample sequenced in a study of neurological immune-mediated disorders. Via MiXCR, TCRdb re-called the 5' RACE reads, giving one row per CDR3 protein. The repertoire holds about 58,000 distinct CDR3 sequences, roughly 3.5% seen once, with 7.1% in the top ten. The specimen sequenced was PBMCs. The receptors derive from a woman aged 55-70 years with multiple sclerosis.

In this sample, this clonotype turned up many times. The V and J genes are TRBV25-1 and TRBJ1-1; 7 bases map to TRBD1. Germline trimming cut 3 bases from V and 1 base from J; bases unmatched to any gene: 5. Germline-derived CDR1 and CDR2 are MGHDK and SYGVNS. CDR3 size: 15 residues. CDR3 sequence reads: CASSDPRQGNTEAFF. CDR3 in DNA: TGTGCCAGCAGTGATCCTAGACAGGGGAACACTGAAGCTTTCTTT.

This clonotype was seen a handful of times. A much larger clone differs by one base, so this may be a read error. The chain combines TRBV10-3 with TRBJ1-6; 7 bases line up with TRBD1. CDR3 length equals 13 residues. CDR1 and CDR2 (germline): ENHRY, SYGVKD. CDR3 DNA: TGTGCCATCAGTGTTCAGGGGGTCTCAGCCCTCAACTTT. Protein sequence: CAISVQGVSALNF.

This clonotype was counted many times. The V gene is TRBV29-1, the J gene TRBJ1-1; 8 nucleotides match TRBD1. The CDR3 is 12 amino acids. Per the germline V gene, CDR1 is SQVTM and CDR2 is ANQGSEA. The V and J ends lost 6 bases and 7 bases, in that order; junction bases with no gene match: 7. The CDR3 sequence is CSVRTGKIEAFF. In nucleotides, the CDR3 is TGCAGCGTACGGACAGGGAAAATTGAAGCTTTCTTT.

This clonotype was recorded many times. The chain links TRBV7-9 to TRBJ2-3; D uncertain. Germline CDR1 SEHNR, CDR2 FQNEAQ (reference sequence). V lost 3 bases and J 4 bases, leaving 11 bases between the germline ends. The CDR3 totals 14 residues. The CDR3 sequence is CASSFGSAPDTQYF. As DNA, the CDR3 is TGTGCCAGCAGCTTCGGATCGGCCCCAGATACGCAGTATTTT. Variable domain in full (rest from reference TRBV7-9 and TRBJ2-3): DTGVSQNPRHKITKRGQNVTFRCDPISEHNRLYWYRQTLGQGPEFLTYFQNEAQLEKSRLLSDRFSAERPKGSFSTLEIQRTEQGDSAMYLCASSFGSAPDTQYFGPGTRLTVL.

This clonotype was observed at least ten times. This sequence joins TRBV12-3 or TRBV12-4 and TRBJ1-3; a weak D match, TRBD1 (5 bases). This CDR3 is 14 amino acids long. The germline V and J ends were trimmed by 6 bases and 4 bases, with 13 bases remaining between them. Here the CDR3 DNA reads TGTGCCAGCAGGCCAGGGTTCTCCGGAAACACCATATATTTT. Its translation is CASRPGFSGNTIYF.

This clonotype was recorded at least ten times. CDR3 coding DNA: TGTGCCACCAGCAGTGCCTGGCTAGCGGGGCGAAACGAGCAGTACTTC. It codes for CATSSAWLAGRNEQYF. This chain uses TRBV15 with TRBJ2-7; 9 nucleotides align to TRBD2. CDR1 LNHNV and CDR2 YYDKDF come from the germline V gene (reference sequence). J lost 5 bases, V lost 3 bases, and 11 bases had no gene match. The CDR3 spans 16 residues.

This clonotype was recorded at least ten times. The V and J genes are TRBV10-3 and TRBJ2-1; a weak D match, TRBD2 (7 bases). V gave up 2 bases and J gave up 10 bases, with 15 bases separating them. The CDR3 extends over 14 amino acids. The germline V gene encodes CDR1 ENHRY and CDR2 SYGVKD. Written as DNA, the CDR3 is TGTGCCATCAGTGAGAGAAGGGGGGGCGCGGAGCAGTTCTTC. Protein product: CAISERRGGAEQFF.

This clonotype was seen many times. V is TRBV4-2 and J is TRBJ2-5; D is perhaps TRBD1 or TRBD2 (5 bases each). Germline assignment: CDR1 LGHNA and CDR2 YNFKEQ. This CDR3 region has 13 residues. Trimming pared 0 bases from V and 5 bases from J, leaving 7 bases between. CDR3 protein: CASSQDEGETQYF. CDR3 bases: TGTGCCAGCAGCCAAGATGAGGGGGAGACCCAGTACTTC.

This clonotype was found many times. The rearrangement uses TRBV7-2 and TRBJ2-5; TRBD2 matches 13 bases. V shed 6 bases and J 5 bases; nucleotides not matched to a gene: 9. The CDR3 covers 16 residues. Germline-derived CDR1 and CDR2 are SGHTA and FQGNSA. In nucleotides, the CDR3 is TGTGCCAGCAGACAACTAGCGGGGGGGTCTCGGGAGACCCAGTACTTC. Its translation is CASRQLAGGSRETQYF.

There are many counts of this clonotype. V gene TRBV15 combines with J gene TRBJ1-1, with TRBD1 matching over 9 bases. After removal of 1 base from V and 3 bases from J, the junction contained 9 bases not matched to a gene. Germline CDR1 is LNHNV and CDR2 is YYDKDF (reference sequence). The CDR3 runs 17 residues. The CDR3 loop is CATSRGPGQGPDTEAFF. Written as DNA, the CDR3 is TGTGCCACCAGCAGAGGACCGGGACAGGGTCCCGACACTGAAGCTTTCTTT.

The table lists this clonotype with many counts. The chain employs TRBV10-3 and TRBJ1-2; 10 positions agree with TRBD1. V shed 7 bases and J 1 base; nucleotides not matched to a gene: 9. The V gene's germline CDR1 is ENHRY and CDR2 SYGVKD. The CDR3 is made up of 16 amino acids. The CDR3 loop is CAITRTGGPFNYGYTF. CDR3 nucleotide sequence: TGTGCCATCACCCGGACAGGGGGGCCCTTTAACTATGGCTACACCTTC.

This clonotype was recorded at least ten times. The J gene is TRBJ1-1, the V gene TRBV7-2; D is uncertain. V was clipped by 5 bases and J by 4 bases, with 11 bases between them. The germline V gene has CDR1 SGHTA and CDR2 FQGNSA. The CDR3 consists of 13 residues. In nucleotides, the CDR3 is TGTGCCAGCAGCCCGTCGTCCCTCACTGAAGCTTTCTTT. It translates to CASSPSSLTEAFF.

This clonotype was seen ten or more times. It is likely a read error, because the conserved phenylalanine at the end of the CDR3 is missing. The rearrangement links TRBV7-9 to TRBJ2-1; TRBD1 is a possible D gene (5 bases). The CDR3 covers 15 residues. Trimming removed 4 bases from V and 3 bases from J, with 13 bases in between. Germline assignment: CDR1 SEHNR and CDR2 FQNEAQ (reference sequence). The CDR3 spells CASSSTGPGYNEQFN. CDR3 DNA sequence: TGTGCCAGCAGCTCCACAGGTCCCGGCTACAATGAGCAGTTCAAC.

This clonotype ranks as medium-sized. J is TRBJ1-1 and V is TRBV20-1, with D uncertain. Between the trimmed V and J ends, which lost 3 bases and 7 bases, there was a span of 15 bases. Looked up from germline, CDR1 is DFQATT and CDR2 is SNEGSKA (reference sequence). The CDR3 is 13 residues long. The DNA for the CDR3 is TGCAGTGCTAGTAGGGTCGTGGGGAGTGAAGCTTTCTTT. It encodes CSASRVVGSEAFF.

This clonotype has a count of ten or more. The DNA for the CDR3 is TGCAGTGCAAATCCTGGACTAGCGGGGTACAATGAGCAGTTCTTC. Residues: CSANPGLAGYNEQFF. V usage is TRBV20-1 and J usage is TRBJ2-1, with 12 nucleotides matching TRBD2. There are 15 residues in the CDR3. Unmatched junction bases numbered 7, after V lost 6 bases and J lost 4 bases. CDR1 and CDR2 from the germline V gene are DFQATT and SNEGSKA (reference sequence).

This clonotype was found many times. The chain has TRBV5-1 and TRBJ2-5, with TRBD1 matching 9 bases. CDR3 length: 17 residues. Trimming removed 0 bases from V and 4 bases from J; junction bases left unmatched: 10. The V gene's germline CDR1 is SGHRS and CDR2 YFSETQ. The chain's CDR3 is CASSLGAGTGMRETQYF. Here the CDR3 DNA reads TGCGCCAGCAGCTTGGGCGCCGGGACAGGGATGAGAGAGACCCAGTACTTC.

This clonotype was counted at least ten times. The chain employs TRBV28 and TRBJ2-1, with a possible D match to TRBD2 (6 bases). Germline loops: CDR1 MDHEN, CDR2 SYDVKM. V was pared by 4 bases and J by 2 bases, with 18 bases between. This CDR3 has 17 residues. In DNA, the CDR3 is TGTGCCAGCAGTTCCGGGACTGCTTGGGGCCCCTACAATGAGCAGTTCTTC. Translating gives CASSSGTAWGPYNEQFF.

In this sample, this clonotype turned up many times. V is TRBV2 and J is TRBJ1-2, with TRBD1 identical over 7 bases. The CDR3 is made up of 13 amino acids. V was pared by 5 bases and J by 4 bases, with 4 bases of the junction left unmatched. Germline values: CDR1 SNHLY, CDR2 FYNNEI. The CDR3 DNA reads TGTGCCAGCAGTAACAGGGGCTTCTATGGCTACACCTTC. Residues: CASSNRGFYGYTF.

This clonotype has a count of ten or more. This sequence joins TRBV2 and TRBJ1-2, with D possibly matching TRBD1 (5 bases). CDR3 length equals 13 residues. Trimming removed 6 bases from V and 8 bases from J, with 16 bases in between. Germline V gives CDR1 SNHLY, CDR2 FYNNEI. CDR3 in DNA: TGTGCCAGCAGCCTCGCAGGGCACCGCGGCTACACCTTC. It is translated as CASSLAGHRGYTF. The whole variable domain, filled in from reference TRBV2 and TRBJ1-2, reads EPEVTQTPSHQVTQMGQEVILRCVPISNHLYFYWYRQILGQKVEFLVSFYNNEISEKSEIFDDQFSVERPDGSNFTLKIRSTKLEDSAMYFCASSLAGHRGYTFGSGTRLTVV.

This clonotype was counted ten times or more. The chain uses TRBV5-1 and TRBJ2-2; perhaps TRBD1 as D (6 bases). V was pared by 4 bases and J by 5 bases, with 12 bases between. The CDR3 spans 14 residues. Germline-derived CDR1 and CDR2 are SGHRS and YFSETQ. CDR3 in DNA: TGCGCCAGCAGCGAAGCAGGGGTGACCGGGGAGCTGTTTTTT. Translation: CASSEAGVTGELFF. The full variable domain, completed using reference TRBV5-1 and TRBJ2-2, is KAGVTQTPRYLIKTRGQQVTLSCSPISGHRSVSWYQQTPGQGLQFLFEYFSETQRNKGNFPGRFSGRQFSNSRSEMNVSTLELGDSALYLCASSEAGVTGELFFGEGSRLTVL.

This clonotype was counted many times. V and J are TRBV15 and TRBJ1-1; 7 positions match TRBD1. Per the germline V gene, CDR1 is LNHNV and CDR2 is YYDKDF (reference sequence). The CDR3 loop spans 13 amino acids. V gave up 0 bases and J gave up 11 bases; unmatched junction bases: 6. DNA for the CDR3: TGTGCCACCAGCAGAGATGAGATGACAGGGGCTTTCTTT. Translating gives CATSRDEMTGAFF.

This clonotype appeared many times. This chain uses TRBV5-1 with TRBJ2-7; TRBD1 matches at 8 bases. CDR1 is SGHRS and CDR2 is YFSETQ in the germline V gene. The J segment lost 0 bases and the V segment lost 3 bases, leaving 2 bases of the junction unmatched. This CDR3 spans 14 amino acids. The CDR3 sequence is CASSWDRTSYEQYF. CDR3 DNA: TGCGCCAGCAGCTGGGACAGGACCTCCTACGAGCAGTACTTC.

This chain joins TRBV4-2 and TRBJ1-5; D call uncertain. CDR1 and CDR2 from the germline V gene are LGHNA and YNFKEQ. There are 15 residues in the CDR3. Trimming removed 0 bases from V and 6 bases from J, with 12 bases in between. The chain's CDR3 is CASSQDHGEGQPQHF. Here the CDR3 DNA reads TGTGCCAGCAGCCAAGATCACGGTGAGGGTCAGCCCCAGCATTTT.